This is a list of T cell receptor beta chains from one sample in a study of blood T cell repertoires in COVID-19. Here immunoSEQ multiplex PCR was the method, and the copy in TCRdb shows in-frame clones only, minus some. The sample has hundreds of thousands of clones; around four fifths are singletons. The sequencing sample was made of peripheral blood. These receptors all stem from a woman in her forties or fifties with active or convalescent COVID-19. Both conserved end residues are part of each CDR3. Each record gives: J gene, clone size, D gene, V gene, CDR3 protein, CDR3 DNA. A D gene is named only where the DNA matches it firmly. Clone sizes are given selectively: once, few, many, or a class where the clone is expanded.

TRBJ1-6,.,TRBD1,TRBV6-5,CASSTGTANSPLHF,TGTGCCAGCAGTACCGGGACAGCGAATTCACCCCTCCACTTT
TRBJ1-2,.,.,TRBV7-9,CASSLVGYRDYGYTF,TGTGCCAGCAGCTTAGTAGGGTACAGGGACTATGGCTACACCTTC
TRBJ2-5,.,TRBD2,TRBV5-1,CASSLRGSGEETQYF,TGCGCCAGCAGCTTACGCGGGAGCGGGGAAGAGACCCAGTACTTC
TRBJ1-5,.,.,TRBV19,CASREQVYSNQPQHF,TGTGCCAGTAGAGAACAGGTTTATAGCAATCAGCCCCAGCATTTT
TRBJ1-4,.,.,TRBV21-1,CASSKAQIATNEKLFF,TGTGCCAGCAGCAAAGCCCAGATTGCAACTAATGAAAAACTGTTTTTT
TRBJ2-7,once,TRBD1,TRBV7-9,CASSAGPGDRSYEQYF,TGTGCCAGCAGCGCCGGACCCGGGGACAGATCCTACGAGCAGTACTTC
TRBJ1-2,few,TRBD1,TRBV18,CASSLARGEDGYTF,TGTGCCAGCTCACTAGCCAGGGGGGAAGATGGCTACACCTTC
TRBJ1-1,.,.,TRBV6-5,CASSYSAGMNTEAFF,TGTGCCAGCAGTTACTCGGCAGGAATGAACACTGAAGCTTTCTTT
TRBJ1-6,.,.,TRBV18,CASSPNEPSVDNSPLHF,TGTGCCAGCTCACCAAATGAACCTTCGGTGGATAATTCACCCCTCCACTTT
TRBJ2-5,.,TRBD2,TRBV2,CASTLLAGASRETQYF,TGTGCCAGCACTCTTCTAGCGGGAGCCTCCCGAGAGACCCAGTACTTC
TRBJ1-1,.,.,TRBV6-5,CASTNRGTEAFF,TGTGCCAGCACCAATAGGGGGACTGAAGCTTTCTTT
TRBJ2-1,.,.,TRBV7-6,CASSLARSSYNEQFF,TGTGCCAGCAGCTTAGCGAGGAGCTCCTACAATGAGCAGTTCTTC
TRBJ2-3,.,TRBD1,TRBV7-9,CASSFTGGADTQYF,TGTGCCAGCAGCTTTACAGGGGGCGCGGATACGCAGTATTTT
TRBJ2-7,.,TRBD1,TRBV9,CASSTTGTEYEQYF,TGTGCCAGCAGCACAACCGGGACAGAATACGAGCAGTACTTC
TRBJ1-1,.,.,TRBV5-1,CASSLGLSGITEAFF,TGCGCCAGCAGCTTGGGTTTGTCAGGGATCACTGAAGCTTTCTTT
TRBJ1-1,few,.,TRBV28,CASSSLRYQGLTPKLNTEAFF,TGTGCCAGCAGTTCTTTGCGGTATCAGGGATTGACCCCAAAGTTGAACACTGAAGCTTTCTTT
TRBJ1-2,.,TRBD1,TRBV2,CASSERQGGLLTF,TGTGCCAGCAGTGAAAGGCAGGGGGGTTTACTAACCTTC
TRBJ2-3,.,TRBD2,TRBV5-1,CASSLAGGGTDTQYF,TGCGCCAGCAGCTTGGCGGGCGGGGGGACAGATACGCAGTATTTT
TRBJ2-1,few,TRBD2,TRBV29-1,CSVEGELAGGTYNEQFF,TGCAGCGTTGAAGGGGAACTAGCGGGAGGGACCTACAATGAGCAGTTCTTC